This T cell receptor beta chain derives from a study of blood T cell repertoires in COVID-19. In the study overall: Sources were T cells, B-cell-depleted T cells, or PBMCs; the material itself was cDNA or gDNA.

Methods used by the authors: Estimates of nucleated cell counts were drawn from the amplification of reference gene primers. Data came from immunoSEQ multiplex PCR; TCRdb stores just in-frame clones and leaves some out. The V and J calls and clone size were taken over from that table, and D and trimming were inferred from the DNA. The profile shows some 140,000 clones, about 80% of them singletons. This study enrolled people aged about 18 to 95 from roughly 22 US geographic areas. Participants reported their clinical history, and cohort assignment relied on those reports. V dropped 5 bases and J dropped 6 bases, with 11 bases sitting between them. Germline CDR1 SGHAT, CDR2 FQNNGV. This CDR3 has 13 amino acids.

The source is a man in his fifties or sixties who had recovered from COVID-19. The J gene is TRBJ2-1, the V gene TRBV11-2; unclear D gene. Source material: PBMCs or T cells enriched from blood (not recorded which). CDR3 DNA: TGTGCCAGCAGCCCCACAGAAGCCAATGAGCAGTTCTTC. Its translation is CASSPTEANEQFF. Looking up the rest from reference TRBV11-2 and TRBJ2-1 gives the full variable domain: EAGVAQSPRYKIIEKRQSVAFWCNPISGHATLYWYQQILGQGPKLLIQFQNNGVVDDSQLPKDRFSAERLKGVDSTLKIQPAKLEDSAVYLCASSPTEANEQFFGPGTRLTVL.